This TCR beta chain was retrieved from a study of blood T cell repertoires in COVID-19. Study background: Specimens from acute and convalescent COVID-19 originated in the United States, Italy and Spain.

V was cut by 6 bases and J by 0 bases, with 11 bases left in between. Germline CDR1 and CDR2: WSHSY and SAAADI. CDR3 length: 14 amino acids. Original processing notes: Reference gene primers were amplified, and this amplification served to estimate nucleated cell counts. Some clones are missing from TCRdb's copy, which holds only in-frame ones; the method was immunoSEQ multiplex PCR. The D gene and trimming were derived from the DNA, and the V and J assignments and clone size from that table. This table has 100,000 to 120,000 clones, about 85% appearing once. Sequenced material: peripheral blood. This sequence joins TRBV10-2 and TRBJ1-1; D perhaps matches TRBD1 (6 bases). The receptor was derived from a woman between 70 and 85 years old with acute or convalescent COVID-19. The CDR3 region has the DNA TGCGCCAGCAGCCCCGGACAGTTGAACACTGAAGCTTTCTTT. Its protein is CASSPGQLNTEAFF.